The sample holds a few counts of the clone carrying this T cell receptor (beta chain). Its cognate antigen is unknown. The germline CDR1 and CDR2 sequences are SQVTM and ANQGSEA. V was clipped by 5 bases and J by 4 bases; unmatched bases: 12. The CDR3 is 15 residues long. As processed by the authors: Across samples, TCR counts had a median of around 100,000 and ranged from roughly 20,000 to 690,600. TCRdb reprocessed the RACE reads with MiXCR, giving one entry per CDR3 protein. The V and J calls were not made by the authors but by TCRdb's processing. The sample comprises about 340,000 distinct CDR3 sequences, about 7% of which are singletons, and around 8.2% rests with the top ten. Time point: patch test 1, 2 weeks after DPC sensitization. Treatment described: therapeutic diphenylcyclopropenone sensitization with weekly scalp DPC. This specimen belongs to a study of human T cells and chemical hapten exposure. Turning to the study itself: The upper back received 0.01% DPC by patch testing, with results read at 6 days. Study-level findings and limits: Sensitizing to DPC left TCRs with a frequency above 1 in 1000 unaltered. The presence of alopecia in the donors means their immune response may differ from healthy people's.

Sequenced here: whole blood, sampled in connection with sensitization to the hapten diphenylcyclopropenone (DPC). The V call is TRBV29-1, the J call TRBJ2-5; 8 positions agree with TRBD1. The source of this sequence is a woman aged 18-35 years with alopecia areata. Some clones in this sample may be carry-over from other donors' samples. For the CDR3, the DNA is TGCAGCGTTTCAGGGGGTGACAGGGGCGGAGAGACCCAGTACTTC. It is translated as CSVSGGDRGGETQYF.